Listed here are 27 T cell receptor beta chains from one sample, sequenced in a study of blood T cell repertoires in COVID-19. Only in-frame clones appear in the TCRdb table, and some are missing; sequencing was by immunoSEQ multiplex PCR. The sample records some 240,000 clones, 84% being singletons. The sequenced material came from peripheral blood. These receptors were taken from a middle-aged woman who had recovered from COVID-19.

The chain employs TRBV2 and TRBJ2-7; TRBD1 is a possible D gene (6 bases). Per the germline V gene, CDR1 is SNHLY and CDR2 is FYNNEI. The CDR3 runs to 15 residues. V lost 6 bases, J lost 0 bases, and 15 bases lay in between. The CDR3 loop reads CASRENRESSYEQYF. CDR3 sequence (DNA): TGTGCCAGCAGGGAAAACAGGGAGAGCTCCTACGAGCAGTACTTC.

This sequence joins TRBV2 and TRBJ2-5, with D tentatively TRBD2 (6 bases). Trimming shortened V by 2 bases and J by 3 bases, and 10 bases separated the two germline ends. Germline V CDR1 and CDR2: SNHLY, FYNNEI. This CDR3 is built from 14 residues. The CDR3 DNA sequence: TGTGCCAGCAGTGAAATTTTAGCGGAAGAGACCCAGTACTTC. Its translation: CASSEILAEETQYF.

The gene calls are TRBV11-1 and TRBJ2-1, with no clear D. V shed 5 bases and J shed 4 bases, with 12 bases lying between them. The CDR3 is made up of 14 amino acids. Germline CDR1 and CDR2: SGHAT and FQDESV (reference sequence). For the CDR3, the DNA is TGTGCCAGCAGCCTAAGCAGGCCATACAATGAGCAGTTCTTC. Encoded protein: CASSLSRPYNEQFF.

The V and J genes are TRBV30 and TRBJ2-1, with 9 bases identical to TRBD1. Looked up from germline, CDR1 is GTSNPN and CDR2 is SVGIG (reference sequence). This CDR3 has 15 residues. With 5 bases clipped from V and 9 bases from J, the junction kept 14 bases outside the gene matches. In nucleotides, the CDR3 is TGTGCCTGGGCCCCCTCTGGGACAGGGATCGGTGAGCAGTTCTTC. It encodes CAWAPSGTGIGEQFF.

The chain uses TRBV19 and TRBJ1-5, with 10 bases matching TRBD1. The V segment lost 5 bases and the J segment 8 bases; nucleotides outside the gene matches: 12. The CDR3 covers 16 residues. The germline V gene encodes CDR1 LNHDA and CDR2 SQIVND (reference sequence). The CDR3 DNA follows: TGTGCCAGTAGTGCTACCGGGACAGGGGTGTGGAAGCCCCAGCATTTT. Amino acid sequence: CASSATGTGVWKPQHF.

CDR3 in DNA: TGTGCCAGCAGTCAGGGGCTCTACGAGCAGTACTTC. This translates into CASSQGLYEQYF. The chain recombines TRBV6-5 with TRBJ2-7; weak D call: TRBD1 (6 bases). The CDR3 runs 12 residues. The germline CDR1 and CDR2 sequences are MNHEY and SVGAGI. Deletions cut 5 bases from V and 3 bases from J, with 8 bases between.

J is TRBJ1-5 and V is TRBV6-5; no firm D call. V lost 0 bases and J lost 4, with 7 bases in between. Germline V CDR1 and CDR2: MNHEY, SVGAGI. There are 14 residues in the CDR3. The CDR3 sequence: CASSYSKRNQPQHF. CDR3 nucleotides: TGTGCCAGCAGTTACTCTAAGAGAAATCAGCCCCAGCATTTT.

The chain combines TRBV10-2 with TRBJ1-5; D gene unclear. Germline V gene data show CDR1 as WSHSY and CDR2 as SAAADI. V was pared by 6 bases and J by 1 base, with 10 bases between. The CDR3 length is 14 residues. CDR3 region: CASSPTLSNQPQHF. As DNA, the CDR3 is TGCGCCAGCAGCCCGACTCTCAGCAATCAGCCCCAGCATTTT.

J is TRBJ1-1 and V is TRBV12-3 or TRBV12-4; no definite D call. This CDR3 has 12 amino acids. Trimming removed 4 bases at V and 3 bases at J, with 6 bases between. The CDR3 coding sequence is TGTGCCAGCAGTTCCAGTCACACTGAAGCTTTCTTT. Translation gives CASSSSHTEAFF.

This clone is medium-sized. The chain joins TRBV5-1 to TRBJ2-2, with D maybe TRBD1 (5 bases). V was pared by 4 bases and J by 4 bases, with 14 bases between. The germline gives CDR1 SGHRS, CDR2 YFSETQ. The CDR3 consists of 15 residues. CDR3 bases: TGCGCCAGCAGCACAGGTGGGGATCGCACCGGGGAGCTGTTTTTT. The encoded protein is CASSTGGDRTGELFF. The full variable domain, with the rest looked up from reference TRBV5-1 and TRBJ2-2, is KAGVTQTPRYLIKTRGQQVTLSCSPISGHRSVSWYQQTPGQGLQFLFEYFSETQRNKGNFPGRFSGRQFSNSRSEMNVSTLELGDSALYLCASSTGGDRTGELFFGEGSRLTVL.

The gene calls are TRBV5-1 and TRBJ2-2; 12 bases agree with TRBD1. V dropped 6 bases and J dropped 7; count of bases not matched to a gene: 7. CDR1 and CDR2 from the germline V gene are SGHRS and YFSETQ. The CDR3 loop spans 15 amino acids. CDR3 residues: CASNHGTGGFGELFF. In nucleotides, the CDR3 is TGCGCCAGCAATCATGGGACAGGGGGCTTCGGGGAGCTGTTTTTT.

The chain uses TRBV4-1 and TRBJ1-5; no clear D gene. This CDR3 comprises 13 residues. V was pared by 0 bases and J by 6 bases, with 6 bases between. The germline V gene encodes CDR1 MGHRA and CDR2 YSYEKL. CDR3 sequence: CASSQDLGQPQHF. The DNA for the CDR3 is TGCGCCAGCAGCCAAGATCTAGGTCAGCCCCAGCATTTT.

This chain joins TRBV7-8 and TRBJ1-1, with 10 bases that match TRBD1. V shed 5 bases and J 0 bases; nucleotides not matched to a gene: 9. The CDR3 covers 17 residues. Per germline, CDR1 SGHVS and CDR2 FQNEAQ. The DNA for the CDR3 is TGTGCCAGCAGCAAAAGACAGGGGGCCAGCATGAACACTGAAGCTTTCTTT. Translation: CASSKRQGASMNTEAFF.

The V call is TRBV19, the J call TRBJ1-3; possibly TRBD1 for D (6 bases). The CDR3 contains 14 residues. V was pared by 6 bases and J by 2 bases, with 11 bases between. CDR1 is LNHDA and CDR2 is SQIVND in the germline V gene (reference sequence). The CDR3 coding sequence is TGTGCCAGTAGAACAGGGTTGGCTGGAAACACCATATATTTT. Translation gives CASRTGLAGNTIYF.

The V gene is TRBV11-2, the J gene TRBJ1-3, with D possibly being TRBD1 (6 bases). The CDR3 spans 14 residues. V lost 4 bases, J lost 10 bases, and 17 bases lay in between. Germline CDR1 and CDR2: SGHAT and FQNNGV. CDR3 nucleotides: TGTGCCAGCAGCTCCAAACAGGGCTCGGGGACCATATATTTT. Its translation is CASSSKQGSGTIYF.

The chain employs TRBV7-3 and TRBJ1-1, with 8 bases matching TRBD1. Germline-derived CDR1 and CDR2 are SGHTA and FQGTGA. V shed 4 bases and J 3 bases; nucleotides not matched to a gene: 4. CDR3 length: 14 amino acids. Here the CDR3 DNA reads TGTGCCAGCAGCTCGCAGGGGGCGCACACTGAAGCTTTCTTT. This encodes CASSSQGAHTEAFF.

The chain carries TRBV10-3 and TRBJ1-6; TRBD1 agrees at 9 bases. V was pared by 6 bases and J by 7 bases, with 4 bases of the junction left unmatched. The germline V gene encodes CDR1 ENHRY and CDR2 SYGVKD. The CDR3 runs to 14 residues. In nucleotides, the CDR3 is TGTGCCATCAGGCGGACAGGGGACAATTCACCCCTCCACTTT. Translation gives CAIRRTGDNSPLHF.

The chain links TRBV7-2 to TRBJ1-2; D gene ambiguous. This CDR3 spans 13 amino acids. V gave up 3 bases and J gave up 5 bases, with 10 bases separating them. From germline, CDR1 is SGHTA and CDR2 FQGNSA. The CDR3 spells CASSFGSGYGYTF. CDR3 sequence (DNA): TGTGCCAGCAGCTTTGGGTCGGGGTATGGCTACACCTTC. Based on the CDR3 plus reference TRBV7-2 and TRBJ1-2, the full variable domain is GAGVSQSPSNKVTEKGKDVELRCDPISGHTALYWYRQSLGQGLEFLIYFQGNSAPDKSGLPSDRFSAERTGGSVSTLTIQRTQQEDSAVYLCASSFGSGYGYTFGSGTRLTVV.

This sequence joins TRBV7-3 and TRBJ2-5; TRBD1 is a possible D gene (6 bases). The CDR3 has 13 residues. CDR1 is SGHTA and CDR2 is FQGTGA in the germline V gene. The V end lost 4 bases, the J end lost 4 bases, and 10 bases lay between the germline ends. The chain's CDR3 is CASSSYRAETQYF. Written as DNA, the CDR3 is TGTGCCAGCAGCTCTTACAGGGCAGAGACCCAGTACTTC.

This clone was observed a handful of times. The V and J genes are TRBV7-9 and TRBJ1-4, with unresolved D. The CDR3 is made up of 14 amino acids. V was cut by 5 bases and J by 6 bases, with 13 bases left in between. Germline V gene data show CDR1 as SEHNR and CDR2 as FQNEAQ (reference sequence). The CDR3 coding sequence is TGTGCCAGCAGCAAGCCTCAGGTGGATGAAAAACTGTTTTTT. This gives the protein CASSKPQVDEKLFF.

CDR3 bases: TGTGCCAGCAGTTTACCCCAGCGGGCTTTCTTT. Translation: CASSLPQRAFF. The V gene is TRBV12-3 or TRBV12-4, the J gene TRBJ1-1; D is undetermined. The CDR3 contains 11 residues. V lost 2 bases to trimming and J lost 11 bases, with 9 bases between them.

This clone was recorded only once. V usage is TRBV4-1 and J usage is TRBJ1-2, with 7 bases lining up with TRBD1. The germline V gene has CDR1 MGHRA and CDR2 YSYEKL. The CDR3 spans 16 residues. Losses at the gene ends were 1 base for V and 0 bases for J; bases not matched to a gene: 5. CDR3 loop: CASSQGTGRTNYGYTF. CDR3 nucleotides: TGCGCCAGCAGCCAAGGGACAGGCCGCACTAACTATGGCTACACCTTC.

The chain employs TRBV5-8 and TRBJ2-3; D is undetermined. The CDR3 runs 13 residues. V was pared by 4 bases and J by 6 bases, with 12 bases between. CDR1 is SGHTS, CDR2 YDEGEE, per germline. CDR3 nucleotide sequence: TGTGCCAGCAGCGCCAACCCAGGTGATACGCAGTATTTT. Protein: CASSANPGDTQYF. The full variable domain, rest sourced from reference TRBV5-8 and TRBJ2-3, is EAGVTQSPTHLIKTRGQQATLRCSPISGHTSVYWYQQALGLGLQFLLWYDEGEERNRGNFPPRFSGRQFPNYSSELNVNALELEDSALYLCASSANPGDTQYFGPGTRLTVL.

This sequence joins TRBV6-1 and TRBJ1-1, with 9 bases matching TRBD1. The CDR3 has 17 amino acids. J lost 10 bases, V lost 2 bases, and 17 bases had no gene match. Germline V gene data show CDR1 as MNHNS and CDR2 as SASEGT. The CDR3 reads CASSESLVGTGRKAAFF. CDR3 coding DNA: TGTGCCAGCAGTGAAAGCTTGGTCGGGACAGGGAGGAAGGCAGCTTTCTTT.

This clone has only one observation. The CDR3 coding sequence is TGTGCCAGCAGTTACTCTCCAGGGATGAACACTGAAGCTTTCTTT. Amino acids: CASSYSPGMNTEAFF. V and J are TRBV6-5 and TRBJ1-1, with D possibly being TRBD1 (5 bases). The germline V and J ends were trimmed by 0 bases and 0 bases, with 8 bases remaining between them. The CDR3 consists of 15 residues. Looked up from germline, CDR1 is MNHEY and CDR2 is SVGAGI.

Ten or more counts support this clone. The chain has TRBV29-1 and TRBJ2-7, with 12 bases lining up with TRBD1. The CDR3 covers 12 residues. The junction had 4 bases not matched to a gene; V was cut back by 7 bases and J by 6 bases. Germline CDR1 is SQVTM and CDR2 is ANQGSEA. Here the CDR3 reads CSGGTGGAEQYF. In DNA form, the CDR3 reads TGCAGCGGCGGGACAGGGGGCGCCGAGCAGTACTTC.

The chain couples TRBV2 to TRBJ2-3, with unresolved D. The CDR3 consists of 13 residues. Germline loops: CDR1 SNHLY, CDR2 FYNNEI. V was pared by 7 bases and J by 1 base, with 9 bases between. CDR3 region: CASKWSGTDTQYF. The CDR3 nucleotides read TGTGCCAGCAAGTGGAGTGGCACAGATACGCAGTATTTT.